These 4 T cell receptor beta chains came from one sample sequenced in a study of blood T cell repertoires in COVID-19. TCRdb's table, derived via immunoSEQ multiplex PCR, lists solely in-frame clones and lacks some. The data contain hundreds of thousands of clones, roughly 84% of them singletons. The sequencing input was peripheral blood. The receptors were gathered from a man in his forties with acute or convalescent COVID-19.

As concerns this clone: Other DNA sequences within the sample encode an identical CDR3. The rearrangement uses TRBV12-3 or TRBV12-4 and TRBJ1-1; tentative D call: TRBD1 (6 bases). V dropped 5 bases and J dropped 2 bases, with 9 bases sitting between them. The CDR3 has 13 residues. The CDR3 DNA is TGTGCCAGCAGTCGGACAGTTAACACTGAAGCTTTCTTT. Translating gives CASSRTVNTEAFF.

The table lists this clone with a count of one. This chain links TRBV7-2 with TRBJ1-2; TRBD1 aligns across 11 bases. CDR3 length: 15 amino acids. Germline lookup yields CDR1 SGHTA and CDR2 FQGNSA. After removal of 4 bases from V and 5 bases from J, the junction contained 6 bases not matched to a gene. The CDR3 reads CASSWTGGVGYGYTF. The CDR3 nucleotides read TGTGCCAGCAGCTGGACAGGGGGCGTGGGGTATGGCTACACCTTC.

The chain carries TRBV19 and TRBJ1-2, with D unresolved. V lost 6 bases and J 7 bases, leaving 15 bases between the germline ends. The CDR3 runs to 13 residues. Germline V gene lookup returns CDR1 LNHDA and CDR2 SQIVND (reference sequence). The CDR3 protein is CASRLTGAGGYTF. The DNA of the CDR3 is TGTGCCAGTAGGCTAACGGGCGCGGGTGGCTACACCTTC. Supplemented by reference TRBV19 and TRBJ1-2, the full variable domain reads DGGITQSPKYLFRKEGQNVTLSCEQNLNHDAMYWYRQDPGQGLRLIYYSQIVNDFQKGDIAEGYSVSREKKESFPLTVTSAQKNPTAFYLCASRLTGAGGYTFGSGTRLTVV.

The genes are TRBV7-9 and TRBJ1-1; 9 nucleotides agree with TRBD1. The CDR3 is 17 amino acids. J lost 11 bases, V lost 2 bases, and 18 bases had no gene match. In germline, CDR1 is SEHNR, CDR2 FQNEAQ (reference sequence). CDR3 sequence reads: CASSLRTAGTGFRQAFF. CDR3 DNA sequence: TGTGCCAGCAGCTTAAGGACCGCCGGGACAGGGTTTAGGCAGGCTTTCTTT. Complete variable domain (other parts from reference TRBV7-9 and TRBJ1-1): DTGVSQNPRHKITKRGQNVTFRCDPISEHNRLYWYRQTLGQGPEFLTYFQNEAQLEKSRLLSDRFSAERPKGSFSTLEIQRTEQGDSAMYLCASSLRTAGTGFRQAFFGQGTRLTVV.